The clone carrying this TCR beta chain showed up just once. This sample stems from a study of T cell changes during pregnancy in multiple sclerosis. Produced via immunoSEQ multiplex PCR; TCRdb's table is partial and in-frame only. Found here are over 55,000 clones, roughly 90% of them singletons; the top ten hold less than 2.5%. This CDR3 has 12 residues. The V gene lost 4 bases and the J gene lost 10 bases, with 10 bases spanning the gap. Germline CDR1 is SGHNT and CDR2 is YENEEA. The chain joins TRBV11-3 to TRBJ2-2; D is possibly TRBD1 (6 bases). The source of this sequence is a female donor with multiple sclerosis, enrolled in a pregnancy study. The sequences come from peripheral blood, collected in the first trimester of pregnancy. CDR3: CASSYEGVELFF. The CDR3 coding sequence is TGTGCCAGCAGCTACGAGGGGGTGGAGCTGTTTTTT.